The 8 T cell receptor beta chains listed next were all sequenced from one sample in a study of blood T cells in healthy people across ages. Next came a second PCR, run for about 7 to 12 cycles, which used a sample-barcoded 5' primer along with a J-beta primer mix. TCRdb ran MiXCR on the 5' RACE reads and lists one entry per CDR3 protein. This table has about 1.6 million distinct CDR3 sequences, roughly a third appearing once. Sequenced input: blood. The receptors derive from a woman under 40 in good health.

J is TRBJ1-1 and V is TRBV9, with D maybe TRBD1 (5 bases). This CDR3 has 13 amino acids. V dropped 5 bases and J dropped 4 bases, with 12 bases sitting between them. Looked up from germline, CDR1 is SGDLS and CDR2 is YYNGEE. CDR3 nucleotide sequence: TGTGCCAGCAGAGCGGGGGAGGGCACTGAAGCTTTCTTT. It encodes CASRAGEGTEAFF.

The chain combines TRBV7-2 with TRBJ1-5, with TRBD1 identical over 7 bases. The CDR3 is 16 amino acids. The junction had 9 bases not matched to a gene; V was cut back by 1 base and J by 6 bases. Germline V gene data show CDR1 as SGHTA and CDR2 as FQGNSA. The CDR3 region has the DNA TGTGCCAGCAGCTTAGTTCGGGGACAGTCAAGTCAGCCCCAGCATTTT. As protein: CASSLVRGQSSQPQHF.

The rearrangement links TRBV5-6 to TRBJ2-3, with D maybe TRBD2 (6 bases). The CDR3 contains 13 residues. V lost 0 bases and J lost 6, with 8 bases in between. Germline-derived CDR1 and CDR2 are SGHDT and YYEEEE. The CDR3, as DNA: TGTGCCAGCAGCTTGGAGGCGGGGGATACGCAGTATTTT. It translates to CASSLEAGDTQYF.

The V gene is TRBV11-2, the J gene TRBJ2-7; 7 bases are shared with TRBD1. Germline-derived CDR1 and CDR2 are SGHAT and FQNNGV. J lost 4 bases, V lost 5 bases, and 14 bases had no gene match. This CDR3 spans 16 amino acids. The CDR3 nucleotides are TGTGCCAGCAGCACCCGACAGGGTCAGGGGCTTTACGAGCAGTACTTC. Translation gives CASSTRQGQGLYEQYF.

This clonotype was observed a handful of times. The CDR3 DNA sequence: TGCAGTGCTAGAGATTCTGGGACATACGCCCGAGATACGCAGTATTTT. Amino acid sequence: CSARDSGTYARDTQYF. The genes are TRBV20-1 and TRBJ2-3, with D possibly being TRBD1 (6 bases). CDR1 and CDR2 from the germline V gene are DFQATT and SNEGSKA (reference sequence). Trimming stripped 0 bases from V and 5 bases from J, with 18 bases between. The CDR3 totals 16 residues.

The CDR3 bases are TGCGCCAGCAGTTCTCAGGGTGATAATGAAAAACTGTTTTTT. Translation: CASSSQGDNEKLFF. The chain carries TRBV10-2 and TRBJ1-4, with D maybe TRBD1 (5 bases). Looked up from germline, CDR1 is WSHSY and CDR2 is SAAADI. The CDR3 totals 14 residues. V lost 5 bases, J lost 4 bases, and 11 bases lay in between.

The genes are TRBV4-1 and TRBJ1-6, with 10 bases aligning to TRBD1. Unmatched junction bases numbered 4, after V lost 4 bases and J lost 10 bases. This CDR3 contains 14 residues. In germline, CDR1 is MGHRA, CDR2 YSYEKL. In DNA, the CDR3 is TGCGCCAGCAGCCTCGGACAGGGGGTGTCACCCCTCCACTTT. As protein: CASSLGQGVSPLHF.

The V call is TRBV24-1, the J call TRBJ2-1, with 10 bases that match TRBD1. Germline V gives CDR1 KGHDR, CDR2 SFDVKD. Trimming at V came to 8 bases and at J to 4 bases, leaving 10 bases not matched to a gene. The CDR3 is 16 amino acids. The CDR3 spells CATTQERGQGYNEQFF. CDR3 nucleotides: TGTGCCACCACTCAGGAGCGGGGACAGGGGTACAATGAGCAGTTCTTC.